This T cell receptor (beta chain) was observed in a study of human T cells and chemical hapten exposure. The J segment lost 2 bases and the V segment lost 7 bases, leaving 11 bases of the junction unmatched. This CDR3 is 16 amino acids long. Per the germline V gene, CDR1 is SEHNR and CDR2 is FQNEAQ (reference sequence). This sample's time point: patch test 2, 6 weeks after DPC sensitization. The treatment denotes: therapeutic diphenylcyclopropenone sensitization with weekly scalp DPC. In the library, unique molecular identifiers were attached to individual cDNA molecules. TCRdb reanalysed the RACE reads using MiXCR and keeps one entry per CDR3 protein. This table holds a few hundred thousand distinct CDR3 sequences, around 6% found once.

The sequencing used whole blood, collected in connection with sensitization to the hapten diphenylcyclopropenone (DPC). The chain combines TRBV7-9 with TRBJ1-3, with 7 positions matching TRBD1. The sequence came from a woman between 18 and 29 years old with alopecia areata. Some clones in this sample may be carry-over from other donors' samples. The CDR3 nucleotides read TGTGCCAGCACCCCTGGGGGGCAGGGGGCTGGAAACACCATATATTTT. This encodes CASTPGGQGAGNTIYF.